The rows below give T cell receptor beta chains drawn from one sample of a study of blood T cell repertoires in COVID-19. Produced via immunoSEQ multiplex PCR; TCRdb's table is partial and in-frame only. The profile shows roughly 260,000 clones, 90% of them singletons. The specimen sequenced was peripheral blood. The receptors originated from a woman aged 40 to 49 with acute or convalescent COVID-19. CDR3s include the opening cysteine and the closing phenylalanine or tryptophan. A D gene is named only where the DNA matches it firmly. Size is omitted from some rows. Given values are once, few, many or a class for expanded clones.

d_call: -; v_call: TRBV7-3; clone_size: once; j_call: TRBJ2-5; cdr3_aa: CASSQLPGGLETQYF; cdr3_nt: TGTGCCAGCAGTCAACTCCCCGGGGGGCTGGAGACCCAGTACTTC
d_call: -; v_call: TRBV19; clone_size: -; j_call: TRBJ1-5; cdr3_aa: CASSIQYDQPQHF; cdr3_nt: TGTGCCAGTAGTATACAGTACGATCAGCCCCAGCATTTT
d_call: -; v_call: TRBV24-1; clone_size: -; j_call: TRBJ2-5; cdr3_aa: CATSAGAQETQYF; cdr3_nt: TGTGCCACCAGTGCAGGGGCCCAAGAGACCCAGTACTTC
d_call: -; v_call: TRBV5-8; clone_size: -; j_call: TRBJ1-2; cdr3_aa: CASGSTVDGYTF; cdr3_nt: TGTGCCAGCGGATCGACAGTTGATGGCTACACCTTC
d_call: -; v_call: TRBV4-2; clone_size: -; j_call: TRBJ1-1; cdr3_aa: CASSLPTVSDITEAFF; cdr3_nt: TGTGCCAGCAGCCTCCCGACAGTCTCTGATATCACTGAAGCTTTCTTT
d_call: -; v_call: TRBV5-5; clone_size: -; j_call: TRBJ1-4; cdr3_aa: CASQNRGTSEKLFF; cdr3_nt: TGTGCCAGCCAAAACCGGGGGACCAGTGAAAAACTGTTTTTT
d_call: -; v_call: TRBV4-1; clone_size: -; j_call: TRBJ1-1; cdr3_aa: CASSQDRGNTEAFF; cdr3_nt: TGCGCCAGCAGCCAAGACAGGGGAAACACTGAAGCTTTCTTT
d_call: TRBD1; v_call: TRBV6-5; clone_size: -; j_call: TRBJ1-5; cdr3_aa: CASEQGASQPQHF; cdr3_nt: TGTGCCAGTGAACAGGGGGCGAGTCAGCCCCAGCATTTT
d_call: -; v_call: TRBV4-2; clone_size: -; j_call: TRBJ1-1; cdr3_aa: CASSYRERGTEAFF; cdr3_nt: TGTGCCAGCAGCTACAGGGAGAGGGGGACTGAAGCTTTCTTT
d_call: -; v_call: TRBV6-6; clone_size: -; j_call: TRBJ2-5; cdr3_aa: CASSSQGGRETQYF; cdr3_nt: TGTGCCAGCAGTTCGCAGGGTGGCCGAGAGACCCAGTACTTC
d_call: -; v_call: TRBV6-5; clone_size: -; j_call: TRBJ1-2; cdr3_aa: CASSPGNYGYTF; cdr3_nt: TGTGCCAGCAGTCCAGGGAACTATGGCTACACCTTC
d_call: TRBD1; v_call: TRBV7-8; clone_size: -; j_call: TRBJ2-1; cdr3_aa: CASSDRGLEGEQFF; cdr3_nt: TGTGCCAGCAGCGACAGGGGGCTCGAGGGCGAGCAGTTCTTC
d_call: TRBD1; v_call: TRBV5-6; clone_size: -; j_call: TRBJ2-4; cdr3_aa: CASSSGQGAAKNIQYF; cdr3_nt: TGTGCCAGCAGCTCGGGACAGGGGGCGGCCAAAAACATTCAGTACTTC
d_call: -; v_call: TRBV5-6; clone_size: -; j_call: TRBJ1-6; cdr3_aa: CASSWGGRGSPLHF; cdr3_nt: TGTGCCAGCAGCTGGGGGGGGAGAGGTTCACCCCTCCACTTT
d_call: TRBD1; v_call: TRBV3-1/TRBV3-2; clone_size: -; j_call: TRBJ1-2; cdr3_aa: CASSHRQGSLPGYTF; cdr3_nt: TGTGCCAGCAGCCATAGACAGGGGTCACTCCCTGGCTACACCTTC
d_call: TRBD2; v_call: TRBV7-7; clone_size: few; j_call: TRBJ2-5; cdr3_aa: CASSRGRLVRGGQETQYF; cdr3_nt: TGTGCCAGCAGCCGCGGACGGCTAGTGCGGGGGGGACAAGAGACCCAGTACTTC
d_call: -; v_call: TRBV4-2; clone_size: -; j_call: TRBJ2-1; cdr3_aa: CASSQEGSEDNEQFF; cdr3_nt: TGTGCCAGCAGCCAAGAGGGGTCGGAGGACAATGAGCAGTTCTTC
d_call: TRBD1; v_call: TRBV2; clone_size: -; j_call: TRBJ1-2; cdr3_aa: CASKNRGDLYGYTF; cdr3_nt: TGTGCCAGCAAAAACAGGGGCGATCTCTATGGCTACACCTTC
d_call: -; v_call: TRBV29-1; clone_size: once; j_call: TRBJ1-4; cdr3_aa: CSAGEDGLRSEKLFF; cdr3_nt: TGCAGCGCTGGGGAGGACGGGCTTCGGAGCGAAAAACTGTTTTTT
d_call: TRBD1; v_call: TRBV24-1; clone_size: -; j_call: TRBJ1-3; cdr3_aa: CATSDGQGVDTIYF; cdr3_nt: TGTGCCACCAGTGATGGGCAGGGGGTTGACACCATATATTTT
d_call: TRBD2; v_call: TRBV29-1; clone_size: -; j_call: TRBJ2-3; cdr3_aa: CSVNAVPGLAASTDTQYF; cdr3_nt: TGCAGCGTTAATGCCGTTCCGGGACTAGCGGCTAGCACAGATACGCAGTATTTT
d_call: -; v_call: TRBV24-1; clone_size: -; j_call: TRBJ2-6; cdr3_aa: CAISPVGGREPGANVLTF; cdr3_nt: TGTGCCATTTCCCCAGTCGGGGGGCGTGAACCCGGGGCCAACGTCCTGACTTTC
d_call: TRBD2; v_call: TRBV19; clone_size: -; j_call: TRBJ2-5; cdr3_aa: CASSIGSTGGETQYF; cdr3_nt: TGTGCCAGTAGTATCGGCAGTACGGGGGGTGAGACCCAGTACTTC
d_call: TRBD1; v_call: TRBV6-1; clone_size: -; j_call: TRBJ1-2; cdr3_aa: CASSEGTGPNYGYTF; cdr3_nt: TGTGCCAGCAGTGAGGGGACAGGGCCTAACTATGGCTACACCTTC
d_call: TRBD1; v_call: TRBV3-1/TRBV3-2; clone_size: -; j_call: TRBJ1-6; cdr3_aa: CASSRFGGTGGSPLHF; cdr3_nt: TGTGCCAGCAGCCGATTCGGCGGGACAGGGGGTTCACCCCTCCACTTT
d_call: -; v_call: TRBV28; clone_size: -; j_call: TRBJ2-1; cdr3_aa: CASSSHSGNEQFF; cdr3_nt: TGTGCCAGCAGTTCCCATAGCGGAAATGAGCAGTTCTTC
d_call: -; v_call: TRBV12-3/TRBV12-4; clone_size: -; j_call: TRBJ1-1; cdr3_aa: CASSLTTNTEAFF; cdr3_nt: TGTGCCAGCAGTTTGACGACAAACACTGAAGCTTTCTTT
d_call: TRBD2; v_call: TRBV15; clone_size: -; j_call: TRBJ2-3; cdr3_aa: CATSTGLAGGQSDTQYF; cdr3_nt: TGTGCCACCAGCACGGGACTAGCGGGGGGGCAATCAGATACGCAGTATTTT
d_call: TRBD2; v_call: TRBV7-8; clone_size: -; j_call: TRBJ2-1; cdr3_aa: CASSPRLAGALSSYNEQFF; cdr3_nt: TGTGCCAGCAGCCCCAGACTAGCGGGGGCCCTGAGCTCCTACAATGAGCAGTTCTTC
d_call: -; v_call: TRBV29-1; clone_size: -; j_call: TRBJ1-1; cdr3_aa: CSVVAGTQTEAFF; cdr3_nt: TGCAGCGTGGTCGCCGGGACACAAACTGAAGCTTTCTTT
d_call: -; v_call: TRBV5-1; clone_size: -; j_call: TRBJ2-1; cdr3_aa: CASSLIFSGSRYNEQFF; cdr3_nt: TGCGCCAGCAGCTTGATCTTCTCAGGATCCCGGTACAATGAGCAGTTCTTC
d_call: -; v_call: TRBV6-5; clone_size: -; j_call: TRBJ2-1; cdr3_aa: CASKLAGVHNEQFF; cdr3_nt: TGTGCCAGCAAATTAGCAGGGGTCCACAATGAGCAGTTCTTC
d_call: -; v_call: TRBV5-6; clone_size: -; j_call: TRBJ1-2; cdr3_aa: CASSLVGGPYYGYTF; cdr3_nt: TGTGCCAGCAGCTTGGTCGGAGGGCCCTATTATGGCTACACCTTC
d_call: TRBD1; v_call: TRBV25-1; clone_size: -; j_call: TRBJ1-1; cdr3_aa: CASRGDRRSAEAFF; cdr3_nt: TGTGCCAGCAGGGGGGACAGGCGGAGCGCTGAAGCTTTCTTT
d_call: TRBD1; v_call: TRBV29-1; clone_size: -; j_call: TRBJ1-4; cdr3_aa: CSGRTGGGEKLFF; cdr3_nt: TGCAGCGGCCGGACAGGGGGCGGTGAAAAACTGTTTTTT
d_call: -; v_call: TRBV2; clone_size: -; j_call: TRBJ1-1; cdr3_aa: CASMTQQGNTEAFF; cdr3_nt: TGTGCCAGCATGACCCAACAGGGGAACACTGAAGCTTTCTTT
d_call: -; v_call: TRBV9; clone_size: once; j_call: TRBJ1-1; cdr3_aa: CASSGMGGILTEAFF; cdr3_nt: TGTGCCAGCAGCGGGATGGGGGGAATTCTCACTGAAGCTTTCTTT
d_call: -; v_call: TRBV5-5; clone_size: -; j_call: TRBJ1-3; cdr3_aa: CASSPPLAGLAGNTIYF; cdr3_nt: TGTGCCAGCAGCCCACCCCTCGCGGGGCTGGCTGGAAACACCATATATTTT
d_call: TRBD1; v_call: TRBV5-1; clone_size: few; j_call: TRBJ1-6; cdr3_aa: CASSRDRGNSPLHF; cdr3_nt: TGCGCCAGCAGCAGGGACAGGGGAAATTCACCCCTCCACTTT
d_call: -; v_call: TRBV19; clone_size: -; j_call: TRBJ1-2; cdr3_aa: CASIGRDLQGYTF; cdr3_nt: TGTGCCAGTATTGGCAGGGATCTTCAGGGCTACACCTTC
d_call: -; v_call: TRBV11-2; clone_size: -; j_call: TRBJ1-2; cdr3_aa: CASSPNRPRGGGYTF; cdr3_nt: TGTGCCAGCAGCCCCAACCGCCCCAGGGGTGGGGGCTACACCTTC
d_call: -; v_call: TRBV12-3/TRBV12-4; clone_size: -; j_call: TRBJ1-4; cdr3_aa: CASRGGEKLFF; cdr3_nt: TGTGCCAGCAGGGGGGGAGAAAAACTGTTTTTT
d_call: -; v_call: TRBV29-1; clone_size: -; j_call: TRBJ1-2; cdr3_aa: CSVGGQGGYGYTF; cdr3_nt: TGCAGCGTTGGGGGGCAGGGCGGCTATGGCTACACCTTC
d_call: -; v_call: TRBV9; clone_size: -; j_call: TRBJ1-5; cdr3_aa: CASSVSERAGQPQHF; cdr3_nt: TGTGCCAGCAGCGTATCTGAGAGGGCCGGCCAGCCCCAGCATTTT
d_call: -; v_call: TRBV19; clone_size: -; j_call: TRBJ2-3; cdr3_aa: CASSMLRVTDTQYF; cdr3_nt: TGTGCCAGTAGTATGTTAAGAGTCACAGATACGCAGTATTTT
d_call: -; v_call: TRBV4-1; clone_size: -; j_call: TRBJ1-2; cdr3_aa: CASSQLPGSNYGYTF; cdr3_nt: TGCGCCAGCAGCCAACTCCCAGGGTCTAACTATGGCTACACCTTC
d_call: -; v_call: TRBV10-2; clone_size: -; j_call: TRBJ1-2; cdr3_aa: CASASLSGQRGYTF; cdr3_nt: TGCGCCAGCGCCAGCTTGAGCGGACAGCGGGGCTACACCTTC
d_call: -; v_call: TRBV18; clone_size: -; j_call: TRBJ1-1; cdr3_aa: CASSRSTQTNTEAFF; cdr3_nt: TGTGCCAGCTCTCGTTCCACACAAACGAACACTGAAGCTTTCTTT
d_call: -; v_call: TRBV5-1; clone_size: -; j_call: TRBJ2-3; cdr3_aa: CASSFGDFSTDTQYF; cdr3_nt: TGCGCCAGCAGCTTTGGGGACTTCAGCACAGATACGCAGTATTTT